This entry lists 27 T cell receptor beta chains sequenced from one sample in a study of blood T cells in healthy people across ages. Through a sample-barcoded 5' primer and a J-beta primer mix, a second PCR was run for 7 to 11 cycles. TCRdb fed the 5' RACE reads into MiXCR, producing one record per CDR3 protein. The sample contains fewer than 950,000 distinct CDR3 sequences, 30% to 45% of which appear only once. Sequencing used blood. The receptors shown here come from a man younger than 35 in good health.

The chain carries TRBV27 and TRBJ2-1; tentatively, D is TRBD2 (7 bases). From germline, CDR1 is MNHEY and CDR2 SMNVEV (reference sequence). V was clipped by 2 bases and J by 6 bases, with 11 bases between them. The length of the CDR3 is 14 residues. This chain's CDR3 is CASSLTGGPNEQFF. In DNA, the CDR3 is TGTGCCAGCAGTTTAACCGGGGGGCCCAATGAGCAGTTCTTC.

This clonotype was observed a handful of times. The rearrangement links TRBV5-6 to TRBJ2-4; D ambiguous. The CDR3 covers 16 residues. Between the trimmed V and J ends, which lost 4 bases and 1 base, there was a span of 15 bases. Looked up from germline, CDR1 is SGHDT and CDR2 is YYEEEE. CDR3 sequence: CASSRGPSGAKNIQYF. The CDR3 nucleotides are TGTGCCAGCAGCAGAGGACCGTCCGGGGCCAAAAACATTCAGTACTTC.

On this clonotype itself: Since a much larger clone is just one base distant, this may be a read error. The V and J genes are TRBV20-1 and TRBJ2-6; D uncertain. This CDR3 region has 13 residues. V lost 5 bases and J 4 bases, leaving 9 bases between the germline ends. Germline V gives CDR1 DFQATT, CDR2 SNEGSKA (reference sequence). The CDR3 reads CSAGAKGANVLTF. CDR3 nucleotide sequence: TGCAGTGCTGGAGCCAAAGGGGCCAACGTCCTGACTTTC.

This clonotype occurred a few times. The chain joins TRBV7-2 to TRBJ2-2, with 7 bases aligning to TRBD1. The V gene end was trimmed by 5 bases and the J gene end by 6 bases; junction bases not matched to a gene: 12. This CDR3 comprises 16 residues. CDR1 SGHTA and CDR2 FQGNSA come from the germline V gene. The CDR3 here is CASSRTTNRGAGELFF. CDR3 sequence (DNA): TGTGCCAGCAGCCGAACAACCAACAGGGGAGCCGGGGAGCTGTTTTTT.

Ten or more counts support this clonotype. J is TRBJ2-4 and V is TRBV12-3 or TRBV12-4, with D maybe TRBD1 (5 bases). With 5 bases removed from V and 2 bases from J, the gap between germline ends came to 13 bases. CDR3 length: 15 residues. The CDR3 DNA reads as TGTGCCAGCAGTCCTAGGGGAACTACCAAAAACATTCAGTACTTC. Translated: CASSPRGTTKNIQYF.

In this sample, this clonotype turned up a few times. This sequence joins TRBV12-3 or TRBV12-4 and TRBJ2-3; possible D gene TRBD1, 6 bases. The CDR3 is 20 residues long. V lost 1 base, J lost 4 bases, and 27 bases lay in between. The CDR3 protein is CASSLVWVHGAGAPADTQYF. Here the CDR3 DNA reads TGTGCCAGCAGTTTAGTATGGGTACACGGGGCAGGGGCGCCCGCAGATACGCAGTATTTT.

In the case of this clonotype: At one boundary the junction diverges from the germline segment, which might be a read error. This sequence joins TRBV20-1 and TRBJ2-1; 7 bases are a match to TRBD1. Germline CDR1 and CDR2: DFQATT and SNEGSKA (reference sequence). There are 15 residues in the CDR3. The CDR3 DNA reads TGCAGTGCCCTTCGAGGGGGCACTACTACAAATGAGCAGGTCTTC. It specifies CSALRGGTTTNEQVF.

This clonotype was detected only a few times. This chain connects TRBV5-1 to TRBJ2-7; 8 bases agree with TRBD1. V lost 0 bases to trimming and J lost 6 bases; unmatched junction nucleotides: 5. In germline, CDR1 is SGHRS, CDR2 YFSETQ. The CDR3 loop spans 14 amino acids. The CDR3 loop is CASSLGQGLGEQYF. The CDR3 DNA is TGCGCCAGCAGCTTGGGACAGGGGTTGGGCGAGCAGTACTTC. Together with reference TRBV5-1 and TRBJ2-7, the CDR3 gives the full variable domain: KAGVTQTPRYLIKTRGQQVTLSCSPISGHRSVSWYQQTPGQGLQFLFEYFSETQRNKGNFPGRFSGRQFSNSRSEMNVSTLELGDSALYLCASSLGQGLGEQYFGPGTRLTVT.

This clonotype was seen a few times. CDR3 coding DNA: TGTGCCAGCATCCGGGGTGCTAATGAAAAACTGTTTTTT. Translating it yields CASIRGANEKLFF. The rearrangement links TRBV2 to TRBJ1-4, with D uncertain. Germline lookup yields CDR1 SNHLY and CDR2 FYNNEI. With 7 bases removed from V and 3 bases from J, the gap between germline ends came to 9 bases. CDR3 length: 13 amino acids. Supplemented by reference TRBV2 and TRBJ1-4, the full variable domain reads EPEVTQTPSHQVTQMGQEVILRCVPISNHLYFYWYRQILGQKVEFLVSFYNNEISEKSEIFDDQFSVERPDGSNFTLKIRSTKLEDSAMYFCASIRGANEKLFFGSGTQLSVL.

V usage is TRBV6-6 and J usage is TRBJ1-1; D may be TRBD1 (5 bases). With 0 bases removed from V and 0 bases from J, the gap between germline ends came to 11 bases. Germline CDR1 MNHNY, CDR2 SVGAGI (reference sequence). This CDR3 is 16 amino acids long. CDR3 DNA sequence: TGTGCCAGCAGTTACTCCAGACAGCGAATGAACACTGAAGCTTTCTTT. This sequence encodes CASSYSRQRMNTEAFF.

CDR3 bases: TGTGCCAGCAGTCGAAGGACAGGGGAGCAAGAGACCCAGTACTTC. The encoded protein is CASSRRTGEQETQYF. This chain joins TRBV6-1 and TRBJ2-5; TRBD1 aligns across 9 bases. Germline V lookup: CDR1 MNHNS, CDR2 SASEGT. The CDR3 totals 15 residues. V was clipped by 5 bases and J by 2 bases; unmatched bases: 6.

The chain has TRBV12-3 or TRBV12-4 and TRBJ2-3; 11 nucleotides match TRBD2. This CDR3 region has 13 residues. Trimming removed 5 bases from V and 6 bases from J; junction bases left unmatched: 1. This chain's CDR3 is CASSTSGSDTQYF. CDR3 DNA sequence: TGTGCCAGCAGTACTAGCGGGAGTGATACGCAGTATTTT.

This clonotype was seen more than once but under ten times. J is TRBJ1-5 and V is TRBV5-5, with 9 positions matching TRBD1. Trimming at V came to 0 bases and at J to 9 bases, leaving 10 bases not matched to a gene. Germline lookup yields CDR1 SGHKS and CDR2 YYEKEE (reference sequence). The CDR3 has 16 residues. The CDR3 region is CASSLDFGTGYWPQHF. In nucleotides, the CDR3 is TGTGCCAGCAGCTTGGATTTCGGGACAGGGTATTGGCCCCAGCATTTT.

V and J are TRBV7-2 and TRBJ2-1; TRBD2 might be the D (6 bases). The ends were cut back, 5 bases at V and 2 bases at J, with 13 bases in the middle. The CDR3 length is 15 residues. Germline V gene sequence: CDR1 SGHTA, CDR2 FQGNSA. CDR3 residues: CASSGAGNPYNEQFF. As DNA, the CDR3 is TGTGCCAGCAGCGGGGCGGGGAACCCCTACAATGAGCAGTTCTTC.

This clonotype was seen a few times. The rearrangement uses TRBV2 and TRBJ2-3; 7 bases align to TRBD1. The V gene end was trimmed by 2 bases and the J gene end by 1 base; junction bases not matched to a gene: 3. There are 15 residues in the CDR3. The germline V gene has CDR1 SNHLY and CDR2 FYNNEI. In nucleotides, the CDR3 is TGTGCCAGCAGTGAAAGAAGGGGGCGCACAGATACGCAGTATTTT. Protein: CASSERRGRTDTQYF.

This clonotype was seen a few times. The chain is built from TRBV5-1 and TRBJ1-1; D gene ambiguous. Trimming took off 4 bases at V and 4 bases at J, with 17 bases between the two ends. Germline V gives CDR1 SGHRS, CDR2 YFSETQ. The CDR3 has 15 residues. CDR3 amino acids: CASSRRNPSTTEAFF. CDR3 DNA sequence: TGCGCCAGCAGCCGAAGGAATCCAAGTACCACTGAAGCTTTCTTT.

This sequence joins TRBV28 and TRBJ2-7, with TRBD2 matching 10 bases. CDR1 is MDHEN, CDR2 SYDVKM, per germline. The CDR3 loop spans 18 amino acids. With 3 bases clipped from V and 2 bases from J, the junction kept 13 bases outside the gene matches. The CDR3: CASSLPGLAALPTYEQYF. CDR3 bases: TGTGCCAGCAGTTTGCCCGGACTAGCGGCCTTACCCACCTACGAGCAGTACTTC.

V is TRBV2 and J is TRBJ1-4, with D hard to call. Germline-derived CDR1 and CDR2 are SNHLY and FYNNEI. V was clipped by 7 bases and J by 4 bases, with 10 bases between them. The CDR3 extends over 13 amino acids. The CDR3 sequence is CASMGSLNEKLFF. The CDR3 DNA sequence: TGTGCCAGCATGGGCAGCCTTAATGAAAAACTGTTTTTT. The full variable domain, in which reference TRBV2 and TRBJ1-4 provide the parts outside the CDR3, is EPEVTQTPSHQVTQMGQEVILRCVPISNHLYFYWYRQILGQKVEFLVSFYNNEISEKSEIFDDQFSVERPDGSNFTLKIRSTKLEDSAMYFCASMGSLNEKLFFGSGTQLSVL.

This clonotype came up a few times. The genes are TRBV20-1 and TRBJ1-1, with TRBD1 matching over 10 bases. This CDR3 contains 15 residues. Germline V gene sequence: CDR1 DFQATT, CDR2 SNEGSKA (reference sequence). Trimming cost V 5 bases and J 4 bases; bases outside gene matches: 10. CDR3 nucleotide sequence: TGCAGTGCTCGAGCCCGGGACAGGGGCAGCACTGAAGCTTTCTTT. Residues: CSARARDRGSTEAFF.

This clonotype was recorded a few times. This rearrangement joins TRBV6-2 or TRBV6-3 to TRBJ2-5, with D possibly being TRBD2 (5 bases). This CDR3 is built from 12 residues. CDR1 is MNHEY and CDR2 is SVGEGT in the germline V gene. V was clipped by 8 bases and J by 7 bases, with 14 bases between them. In DNA, the CDR3 is TGTGCCAGCCAACTAGGATCGGGGACCCAGTACTTC. Translation: CASQLGSGTQYF.

This clonotype was detected many times. The rearrangement uses TRBV9 and TRBJ2-7; D ambiguous. Trimming left V 0 bases short and J 5 bases short, with 6 bases between. CDR1 SGDLS and CDR2 YYNGEE come from the germline V gene. This CDR3 spans 12 amino acids. DNA of the CDR3: TGTGCCAGCAGCGTAGCTTTCGACGAGCAGTACTTC. This codes for CASSVAFDEQYF.

The table lists this clonotype with a few counts. J is TRBJ1-1 and V is TRBV6-5; D is unclear. Per the germline V gene, CDR1 is MNHEY and CDR2 is SVGAGI. Trimming stripped 0 bases from V and 6 bases from J, with 8 bases between. This CDR3 region has 13 residues. CDR3 region: CASSYSGPSEAFF. CDR3 nucleotides: TGTGCCAGCAGTTACTCCGGTCCATCTGAAGCTTTCTTT.

This clonotype was observed a single time. This may be a read error, as it is one base from a much larger clone. This chain connects TRBV12-3 or TRBV12-4 to TRBJ2-3; D is unresolved. V dropped 7 bases and J dropped 3 bases, with 17 bases sitting between them. This CDR3 is built from 15 residues. The CDR3, as DNA: TGTGCCAGCAAGGCCCAGGACCTTAGAACAGATACGCAGTATTTT. Amino acids: CASKAQDLRTDTQYF.

This clonotype has just a few counts. The chain combines TRBV4-2 with TRBJ2-1, with TRBD2 matching over 7 bases. This CDR3 has 15 amino acids. V lost 0 bases and J lost 6; bases outside the gene matches: 5. Germline CDR1 LGHNA, CDR2 YNFKEQ. CDR3 nucleotide sequence: TGTGCCAGCAGCCAAGACTTGGGGGGGACCAATGAGCAGTTCTTC. Protein sequence: CASSQDLGGTNEQFF.

The V gene is TRBV12-3 or TRBV12-4, the J gene TRBJ1-4; a weak D match, TRBD1 (6 bases). The V end lost 3 bases, the J end lost 8 bases, and 13 bases lay between the germline ends. There are 14 residues in the CDR3. CDR3 nucleotides: TGTGCCAGCAGTTTCACGGGGGCGCGCGAAAAACTGTTTTTT. Its protein is CASSFTGAREKLFF.

V gene TRBV15 combines with J gene TRBJ2-2, with D unresolved. Germline V lookup: CDR1 LNHNV, CDR2 YYDKDF (reference sequence). V lost 0 bases and J 6 bases, leaving 14 bases between the germline ends. CDR3 size: 16 residues. The CDR3 DNA follows: TGTGCCACCAGCAGAGATTCAGGATCCCCGGCCGGGGAGCTGTTTTTT. Its protein product is CATSRDSGSPAGELFF.

This clonotype has more than one count but fewer than ten. The rearrangement joins TRBV18 to TRBJ2-1, with no clear D. Germline V CDR1 and CDR2: KGHSH, LQKENI. Trimming removed 2 bases from V and 0 bases from J, with 8 bases in between. CDR3 length equals 15 residues. This CDR3 reads CASSPMADSYNEQFF. CDR3 in DNA: TGTGCCAGCTCACCAATGGCGGACTCCTACAATGAGCAGTTCTTC.